Presented here are 22 T cell receptor beta chains from one specimen sequenced in a study of CD8+CD57+ T cells in acquired aplastic anemia. Genomic DNA served as template for TCR beta VDJ and CDR3 profiling. TCRdb used MiXCR to reprocess the reads, holding one entry per CDR3 protein. Of about 220,000 distinct CDR3 sequences listed, 30% to 40% are singletons. Material: sorted CD4+, CD8+, or CD8+CD57+ T cells (not recorded which) from PBMCs. These receptors were obtained from a human donor in good health, serving as a control.

This clonotype was found a few times. This chain uses TRBV19 with TRBJ2-5; 9 bases agree with TRBD1. Germline loops: CDR1 LNHDA, CDR2 SQIVND (reference sequence). The CDR3 totals 14 residues. The trim removed 7 bases at V and 7 bases at J, leaving 10 bases unmatched. CDR3 coding DNA: TGTGCCAGTACCGCCACAGGGGGACAGGGGACCCAGTACTTC. Translated: CASTATGGQGTQYF.

This clonotype occurred many times. The chain recombines TRBV19 with TRBJ1-1, with no clear D. Between the trimmed V and J ends, which lost 11 bases and 4 bases, there was a span of 17 bases. CDR1 is LNHDA and CDR2 is SQIVND in the germline V gene (reference sequence). The CDR3 loop spans 13 amino acids. CDR3 amino acids: CASGESFGTEAFF. In nucleotides, the CDR3 is TGTGCCTCTGGCGAGAGTTTCGGCACTGAAGCTTTCTTT.

The chain uses TRBV29-1 and TRBJ2-3; 15 positions match TRBD2. Germline V gives CDR1 SQVTM, CDR2 ANQGSEA. This CDR3 has 16 amino acids. With 4 bases clipped from V and 1 base from J, the junction kept 3 bases outside the gene matches. CDR3 nucleotides: TGCAGCGTTGGTGGACTAGCGGGAGGGCGCACAGATACGCAGTATTTT. It codes for CSVGGLAGGRTDTQYF.

This clonotype occurred a few times. The junction and the germline gene differ at one end; a read error may be behind it. The chain links TRBV4-3 to TRBJ2-7; D unresolved. The CDR3 sequence is 14 residues long. Germline CDR1 reads LGHNA; CDR2 reads YSLEER. The CDR3 region is CASNGPEFSYEQYF. DNA for the CDR3: TGCGCGAGCAACGGGCCCGAATTTTCCTACGAGCAGTACTTC.

In this sample, this clonotype turned up many times. The chain joins TRBV2 to TRBJ1-2, with D unresolved. This CDR3 comprises 13 residues. Germline CDR1 is SNHLY and CDR2 is FYNNEI. The ends were cut back, 4 bases at V and 4 bases at J, with 10 bases in the middle. CDR3 sequence (DNA): TGTGCCAGCAGTGTTGGGCTGAGCTATGGCTACACCTTC. Translation gives CASSVGLSYGYTF.

The J gene is TRBJ2-7, the V gene TRBV7-2; D unclear. This CDR3 has 13 amino acids. Trimming removed 5 bases from V and 5 bases from J, with 13 bases in between. Germline V gene lookup returns CDR1 SGHTA and CDR2 FQGNSA. For the CDR3, the DNA is TGTGCCAGCAGCCCCCCCATGGATCACGAGCAGTACTTC. Translated, it gives CASSPPMDHEQYF.

The chain has TRBV19 and TRBJ1-2; weak D call: TRBD1 (6 bases). Germline V gives CDR1 LNHDA, CDR2 SQIVND (reference sequence). V was clipped by 5 bases and J by 0 bases, with 13 bases between them. This CDR3 spans 15 amino acids. CDR3 bases: TGTGCCAGTAGTTTCAGGACAGTAGCTAACTATGGCTACACCTTC. Protein: CASSFRTVANYGYTF.

The table lists this clonotype with many counts. The rearrangement links TRBV11-2 to TRBJ2-7, with TRBD2 matching over 14 bases. CDR1 and CDR2 (germline): SGHAT, FQNNGV. Trimming at V came to 5 bases and at J to 1 base, leaving 13 bases not matched to a gene. This CDR3 is built from 19 residues. Here the CDR3 DNA reads TGTGCCAGCAGCCTCCCGACTAGCGGGGGGGCTTCTTTATCCTACGAGCAGTACTTC. Amino acids: CASSLPTSGGASLSYEQYF.

In its sample, this clonotype was seen many times. The genes are TRBV30 and TRBJ2-7; 8 positions match TRBD2. Looked up from germline, CDR1 is GTSNPN and CDR2 is SVGIG (reference sequence). J lost 4 bases, V lost 1 base, and 9 bases had no gene match. This CDR3 contains 15 residues. CDR3 amino acids: CAWSDPGLVRYEQYF. Here the CDR3 DNA reads TGTGCCTGGAGTGACCCGGGACTAGTAAGGTACGAGCAGTACTTC.

Only a few counts were recorded for this clonotype. The junction shows a germline mismatch at one end, possibly a read error. The chain links TRBV13 to TRBJ1-2; 7 bases fit TRBD1. The V gene's germline CDR1 is PRHDT and CDR2 FYEKMQ (reference sequence). The CDR3 loop spans 14 amino acids. CDR3 sequence: CANSSQQGLVGYTF. The CDR3, as DNA: TGTGCCAACAGCTCCCAACAGGGGCTAGTGGGCTACACCTTC. Using reference TRBV13 and TRBJ1-2 for the parts outside the CDR3, the full variable domain is AAGVIQSPRHLIKEKRETATLKCYPIPRHDTVYWYQQGPGQDPQFLISFYEKMQSDKGSIPDRFSAQQFSDYHSELNMSSLELGDSALYFCANSSQQGLVGYTFGSGTRLTVV.

Ten or more counts support this clonotype. The chain is built from TRBV7-2 and TRBJ1-2; 9 bases line up with TRBD1. V was pared by 5 bases and J by 8 bases, with 6 bases of the junction left unmatched. The V gene's germline CDR1 is SGHTA and CDR2 FQGNSA. The CDR3 is 13 amino acids. In DNA, the CDR3 is TGTGCCAGCAGCCGTGACAGGGGGTTAGGCTACACCTTC. Translation gives CASSRDRGLGYTF.

This CDR3 is CASSDSGQNNSPLHF. CDR3 in DNA: TGTGCCAGCAGTGACTCCGGACAGAATAATTCACCCCTCCACTTT. The chain recombines TRBV25-1 with TRBJ1-6; possibly TRBD1 for D (6 bases). The CDR3 contains 15 residues. Germline V lookup: CDR1 MGHDK, CDR2 SYGVNS. V was shortened by 3 bases and J by 5 bases, with 11 bases between the two germline ends.

V gene TRBV12-5 combines with J gene TRBJ2-1, with TRBD2 as a possible D gene (6 bases). Trimming took off 0 bases at V and 12 bases at J, with 18 bases between the two ends. The CDR3 runs to 15 residues. Germline CDR1 reads LGHNT; CDR2 reads FRNRAP. CDR3 in DNA: TGTGCTAGTGGTTTGGTGCTTTACGGGGAACTAGCGCAGTTCTTC. Translated, it gives CASGLVLYGELAQFF. Full variable domain (missing parts from reference TRBV12-5 and TRBJ2-1): DARVTQTPRHKVTEMGQEVTMRCQPILGHNTVFWYRQTMMQGLELLAYFRNRAPLDDSGMPKDRFSAEMPDATLATLKIQPSEPRDSAVYFCASGLVLYGELAQFFGPGTRLTVL.

This clonotype was observed a few times. V and J are TRBV4-1 and TRBJ2-5, with D perhaps given as TRBD1 or TRBD2 (5 bases each). The germline V gene has CDR1 MGHRA and CDR2 YSYEKL. V shed 2 bases and J shed 5 bases, with 18 bases lying between them. CDR3 size: 16 residues. CDR3 residues: CASSQTGTFPQETQYF. The CDR3 bases are TGCGCCAGCAGCCAAACCGGGACCTTTCCCCAGGAGACCCAGTACTTC.

This clonotype was counted a few times. The chain links TRBV5-1 to TRBJ2-6; tentative D call: TRBD2 (5 bases). CDR1 SGHRS and CDR2 YFSETQ come from the germline V gene. V gave up 5 bases and J gave up 3 bases, with 9 bases separating them. The CDR3 loop spans 14 amino acids. The CDR3 here is CASRSGGGANVLTF. The CDR3 DNA is TGCGCCAGCAGGTCCGGAGGTGGGGCCAACGTCCTGACTTTC.

The chain is built from TRBV10-3 and TRBJ2-7, with TRBD2 matching 14 bases. V shed 6 bases and J 5 bases; nucleotides not matched to a gene: 6. Germline lookup yields CDR1 ENHRY and CDR2 SYGVKD. CDR3 length: 15 amino acids. CDR3 coding DNA: TGTGCCATCAGCGAGACTAGCGGGGGGGCCCACGAGCAGTACTTC. It encodes CAISETSGGAHEQYF.

This clonotype was seen many times. V and J are TRBV7-9 and TRBJ1-1; no reliable D call. The germline gives CDR1 SEHNR, CDR2 FQNEAQ (reference sequence). V was pared by 2 bases and J by 11 bases, with 15 bases between. This CDR3 region has 13 residues. The CDR3 is CASSLQFGGAAFF. CDR3 bases: TGTGCCAGCAGCTTACAATTCGGCGGTGCGGCTTTCTTT.

In regard to this clonotype: Germline is not matched at one junction end, which may reflect a read error. V and J are TRBV11-2 and TRBJ2-1; 11 bases match TRBD2. The V gene's germline CDR1 is SGHAT and CDR2 FQNNGV. This CDR3 contains 15 residues. The CDR3 region is CAGSFTSGGYNEQFF. The CDR3 DNA reads TGTGCCGGCAGCTTTACTAGCGGGGGCTACAATGAGCAGTTCTTC.

This clonotype appeared many times. This chain joins TRBV2 and TRBJ1-2; D remains unclear. This CDR3 has 13 amino acids. The ends were cut back, 4 bases at V and 7 bases at J, with 13 bases in the middle. Germline CDR1 is SNHLY and CDR2 is FYNNEI. CDR3 in DNA: TGTGCCAGCAGTGTAGAACTTGTCGGTGGCTACACCTTC. Translated, it gives CASSVELVGGYTF.

The chain carries TRBV15 and TRBJ2-7; D call uncertain. V lost 3 bases, J lost 3 bases, and 6 bases lay in between. The CDR3 spans 12 residues. Germline V CDR1 and CDR2: LNHNV, YYDKDF (reference sequence). The CDR3 spells CATSSSRYEQYF. Written as DNA, the CDR3 is TGTGCCACCAGCAGTTCCCGCTACGAGCAGTACTTC.

The chain carries TRBV2 and TRBJ2-3; possibly TRBD1 for D (5 bases). The CDR3 runs to 14 residues. V gave up 5 bases and J gave up 4 bases, with 13 bases separating them. Germline V lookup: CDR1 SNHLY, CDR2 FYNNEI. CDR3 in amino acids: CASSLFEGADTQYF. The CDR3 DNA sequence: TGTGCCAGCAGTCTATTCGAAGGGGCAGATACGCAGTATTTT.

This clonotype has ten or more counts. In nucleotides, the CDR3 is TGCAGTGCTAGTCCCCCCGGACAGGGTTCGGACTACGAGCAGTACTTC. As protein: CSASPPGQGSDYEQYF. The chain combines TRBV20-1 with TRBJ2-7, with 8 bases lining up with TRBD1. The V segment lost 3 bases and the J segment 3 bases; nucleotides outside the gene matches: 13. The CDR3 is 16 amino acids. In germline, CDR1 is DFQATT, CDR2 SNEGSKA (reference sequence).